This T cell receptor (beta chain) was captured in a study of beta chain features in type 1 diabetes. Expressed TCRB transcripts were sequenced after all isolated RNA was converted to cDNA. The protocol was immunoSEQ multiplex PCR, while the TCRdb copy is restricted to in-frame clones and leaves out a portion. Here the sample spans some 270,000 clones, 13% to 15% being singletons. V lost 2 bases, J lost 5 bases, and 9 bases lay in between. The V gene's germline CDR1 is MRHNA and CDR2 SNTAGT. The CDR3 consists of 13 residues. The rearrangement links TRBV6-4 to TRBJ1-1, with D possibly TRBD1 on 5 matching bases. This clonotype originated in a woman aged 35 to 49 in good health. The specimen sequenced was naive CD4+ T cells from blood. CDR3 amino acids: CASSDVGGTEAFF. The CDR3 DNA sequence: TGTGCCAGCAGTGACGTGGGGGGGACTGAAGCTTTCTTT.